This entry describes one TCR beta chain. The antigen is not known. The record originates from a study of ipilimumab plus nivolumab after autologous stem cell transplantation. On the study more broadly: Patients received a median of roughly 5 ipilimumab and about 8 nivolumab doses.

Repertoires were generated with immunoSEQ multiplex PCR, while TCRdb's copy carries only in-frame clones and drops some. The data show 8,500 to 10,000 clones, approximately 74% seen once. Patients got 3 mg/kg IV nivolumab weeks 1, 4, 7, 10, then biweekly through week 26. General observations from the study: Per the authors, repertoire, Treg and microbiota data justify further study.

The source is a female donor with multiple myeloma. This specimen consisted of PBMCs, obtained in a trial of ipilimumab plus nivolumab as post-transplant consolidation.

CDR3 sequence reads: CASSDSDYGYTF. CDR3 nucleotide sequence: TGCGCCAGCAGCGACAGCGACTATGGCTACACCTTC. V and J are TRBV5-1 and TRBJ1-2; tentative D call: TRBD1 (5 bases). Trimming took 4 bases from V and 3 from J, leaving 7 bases between them. CDR3 length equals 12 residues. CDR1 and CDR2 (germline): SGHRS, YFSETQ.